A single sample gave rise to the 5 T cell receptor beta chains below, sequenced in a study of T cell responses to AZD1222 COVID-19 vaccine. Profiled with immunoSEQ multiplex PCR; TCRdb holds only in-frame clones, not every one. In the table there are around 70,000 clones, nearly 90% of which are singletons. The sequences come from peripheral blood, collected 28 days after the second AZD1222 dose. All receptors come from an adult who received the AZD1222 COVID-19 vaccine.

Here the CDR3 reads CASSLGWQVSGNTIYF. The CDR3 DNA reads TGTGCCAGCAGCTTAGGGTGGCAGGTCTCTGGAAACACCATATATTTT. The rearrangement uses TRBV7-9 and TRBJ1-3; no definite D call. Trimming pared 1 base from V and 0 bases from J, leaving 10 bases between. Germline loops: CDR1 SEHNR, CDR2 FQNEAQ (reference sequence). The CDR3 is made up of 16 amino acids.

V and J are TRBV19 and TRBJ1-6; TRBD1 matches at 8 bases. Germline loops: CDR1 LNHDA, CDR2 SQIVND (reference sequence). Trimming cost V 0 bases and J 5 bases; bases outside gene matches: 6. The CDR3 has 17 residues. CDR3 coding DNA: TGTGCCAGTAGTATAGATACTCGGACAGGGAATAATTCACCCCTCCACTTT. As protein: CASSIDTRTGNNSPLHF. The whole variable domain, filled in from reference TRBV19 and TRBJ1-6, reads DGGITQSPKYLFRKEGQNVTLSCEQNLNHDAMYWYRQDPGQGLRLIYYSQIVNDFQKGDIAEGYSVSREKKESFPLTVTSAQKNPTAFYLCASSIDTRTGNNSPLHFGNGTRLTVT.

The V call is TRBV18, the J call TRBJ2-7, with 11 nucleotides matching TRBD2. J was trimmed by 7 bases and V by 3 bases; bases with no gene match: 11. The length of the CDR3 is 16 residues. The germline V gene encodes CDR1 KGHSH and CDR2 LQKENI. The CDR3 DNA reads TGTGCCAGCTCACCTGGGACTAGCGGTACCTACAGGGAGCAGTACTTC. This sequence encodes CASSPGTSGTYREQYF.

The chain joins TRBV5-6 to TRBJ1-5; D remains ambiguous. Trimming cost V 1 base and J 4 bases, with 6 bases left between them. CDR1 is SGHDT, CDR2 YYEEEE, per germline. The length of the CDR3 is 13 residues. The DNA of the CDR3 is TGTGCCAGCAGCTTGTATAGAAATCAGCCCCAGCATTTT. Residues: CASSLYRNQPQHF.

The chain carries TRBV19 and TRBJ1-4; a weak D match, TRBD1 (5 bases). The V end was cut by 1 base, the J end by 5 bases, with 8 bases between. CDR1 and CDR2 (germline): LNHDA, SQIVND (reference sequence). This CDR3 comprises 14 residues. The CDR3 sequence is CASSIVRDNEKLFF. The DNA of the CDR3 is TGTGCCAGTAGTATAGTGCGGGACAATGAAAAACTGTTTTTT. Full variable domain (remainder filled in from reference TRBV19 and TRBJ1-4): DGGITQSPKYLFRKEGQNVTLSCEQNLNHDAMYWYRQDPGQGLRLIYYSQIVNDFQKGDIAEGYSVSREKKESFPLTVTSAQKNPTAFYLCASSIVRDNEKLFFGSGTQLSVL.